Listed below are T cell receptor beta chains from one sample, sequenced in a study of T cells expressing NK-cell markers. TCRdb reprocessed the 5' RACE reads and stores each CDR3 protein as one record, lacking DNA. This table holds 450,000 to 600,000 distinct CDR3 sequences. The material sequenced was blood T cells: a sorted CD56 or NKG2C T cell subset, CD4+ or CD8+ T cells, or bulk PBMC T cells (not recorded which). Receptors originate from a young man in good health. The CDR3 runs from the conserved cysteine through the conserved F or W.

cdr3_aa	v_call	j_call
CASSFWGLAGPTGELFF	TRBV5-5	TRBJ2-2
CASNKEGHGYNEQFF	TRBV6-1	TRBJ2-1
CATGRAEYNEQFF	TRBV15	TRBJ2-1
CATSEPTGVGETQYF	TRBV24-1	TRBJ2-5
CSARPRRDTQYF	TRBV20-1	TRBJ2-3
CASSLSHIRGSTGELFF	TRBV7-2	TRBJ2-2
CATSRDPQSYGYTF	TRBV15	TRBJ1-2
CASSLGVAGADYEQYF	TRBV12-3/TRBV12-4	TRBJ2-7
CASSLESGVRETQYF	TRBV11-2	TRBJ2-5
CSVEKRDGSWQFF	TRBV29-1	TRBJ2-1
CSASSGSGMSNTQYF	TRBV20-1	TRBJ2-3
CASSQGLGLSREQYF	TRBV4-3	TRBJ2-7
CSASSGTYEQYF	TRBV20-1	TRBJ2-7
CSAGTLAGPVDTQYF	TRBV20-1	TRBJ2-3
CASSQTQQGAYTEAFF	TRBV5-1	TRBJ1-1
CSALRLAGASEQYF	TRBV20-1	TRBJ2-7
CASSPQMNTEAFF	TRBV18	TRBJ1-1
CASSTSGGVGPGELFF	TRBV9	TRBJ2-2
CSVEALGGSVRQETQYF	TRBV29-1	TRBJ2-5
CASSQDMWTDTQYF	TRBV3-1	TRBJ2-3
CASRSTSGAPFF	TRBV5-1	TRBJ2-1
CASSLSLQGSVTGELFF	TRBV12-3/TRBV12-4	TRBJ2-2
CASSVGGQNTEAFF	TRBV25-1	TRBJ1-1
CASSLVSRTSGEQFF	TRBV12-3/TRBV12-4	TRBJ2-1
CSASLVGIGSRETQYF	TRBV20-1	TRBJ2-5
CAISESRAGVGNEQFF	TRBV10-3	TRBJ2-1
CASSYSISENEKLFF	TRBV6-2/TRBV6-3	TRBJ1-4
CASSSSQPSIQNIQYF	TRBV7-9	TRBJ2-4
CASSLASAYYNEQFF	TRBV5-1	TRBJ2-1
CASTPFLRGGDDNEQFF	TRBV6-2/TRBV6-3	TRBJ2-1
CASSLVGTSRSDTQYF	TRBV5-6	TRBJ2-3
CASSYSGDRRNQPQHF	TRBV6-5	TRBJ1-5
CSVESQFNYGYTF	TRBV29-1	TRBJ1-2
CAWSVQTVLGELFF	TRBV30	TRBJ2-2
CSVGSMAARGETQYF	TRBV29-1	TRBJ2-5
CASSQELAGSYEQYF	TRBV4-2	TRBJ2-7
CASGLPASGTSYNEQFF	TRBV12-5	TRBJ2-1
CASSPALRSQETQYF	TRBV7-8	TRBJ2-5
CASSPAGGEEQFF	TRBV18	TRBJ2-1
CASSQDLIGEFF	TRBV14	TRBJ2-1
CASSYGRSRDGQPQHF	TRBV6-5	TRBJ1-5
CAWRPTLGGEKLFF	TRBV30	TRBJ1-4
CATSDRTSGLYNEQFF	TRBV24-1	TRBJ2-1
CASSGGYRNTEAFF	TRBV7-6	TRBJ1-1
CASSQDQRLGRPDTQYF	TRBV3-1	TRBJ2-3
CASSLLLWGASGKRGTDTQYF	TRBV12-3/TRBV12-4	TRBJ2-3
CATESGLAGALDEQYF	TRBV28	TRBJ2-7
CATSERQISTDTQYF	TRBV24-1	TRBJ2-3
CSVVLMSWTMNNEQFF	TRBV29-1	TRBJ2-1
CSVPSPEAANYGYTF	TRBV29-1	TRBJ1-2